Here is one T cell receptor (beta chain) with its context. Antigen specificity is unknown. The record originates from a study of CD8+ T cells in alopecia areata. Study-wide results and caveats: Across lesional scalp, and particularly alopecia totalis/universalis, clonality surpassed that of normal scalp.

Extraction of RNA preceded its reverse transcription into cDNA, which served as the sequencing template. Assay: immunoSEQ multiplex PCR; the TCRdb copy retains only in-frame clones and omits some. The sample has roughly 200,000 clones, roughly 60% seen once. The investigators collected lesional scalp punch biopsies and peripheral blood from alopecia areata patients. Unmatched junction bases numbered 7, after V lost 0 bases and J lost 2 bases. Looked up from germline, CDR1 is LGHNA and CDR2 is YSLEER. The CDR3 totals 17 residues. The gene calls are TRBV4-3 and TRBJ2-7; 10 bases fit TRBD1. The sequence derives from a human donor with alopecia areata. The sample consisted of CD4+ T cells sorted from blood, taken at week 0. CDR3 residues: CASSQELPGQGAYEQYF. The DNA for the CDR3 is TGCGCCAGCAGCCAAGAGTTACCTGGACAGGGGGCCTACGAGCAGTACTTC.